The next 17 T cell receptor beta chains were all read from a single sample in a study of liver allograft versus peripheral blood T cells. The overall study: Comparative analysis was performed on T cell receptor repertoires from transplanted livers and from recipients' peripheral blood.

Via MiXCR, TCRdb re-called the reads, giving one row per CDR3 protein. In the table there are approximately 4,000 distinct CDR3 sequences, 15% of which are singletons. Every receptor here comes from a human patient who had a liver transplant. A share of the T cells may be of graft donor origin.

This clonotype is termed medium-sized. V gene TRBV28 combines with J gene TRBJ1-1; D not certain. There are 14 residues in the CDR3. CDR1 and CDR2 (germline): MDHEN, SYDVKM. Trimming cost V 5 bases and J 7 bases, with 17 bases left between them. The CDR3 sequence: CASSPVNQAGEAFF. CDR3 sequence (DNA): TGTGCCAGCAGTCCCGTCAATCAGGCCGGTGAAGCTTTCTTT.

V and J are TRBV20-1 and TRBJ2-1, with a possible D match to TRBD2 (5 bases). V gave up 3 bases and J gave up 5 bases, with 11 bases separating them. Germline V gene data show CDR1 as DFQATT and CDR2 as SNEGSKA (reference sequence). CDR3 length equals 13 residues. CDR3 sequence reads: CSARETNDNEQFF. In nucleotides, the CDR3 is TGCAGTGCTAGGGAGACTAATGACAATGAGCAGTTCTTC.

Remarks on this clonotype: This may be a read error: a much more frequent sequence differs by one nucleotide. This chain's CDR3 is CASGEVGGNVYEQYF. DNA for the CDR3: TGTGCCAGCGGTGAGGTTGGGGGTAATGTCTACGAGCAGTACTTC. This chain joins TRBV6-1 and TRBJ2-7; D could derive from TRBD1 or TRBD2 (5 bases each). CDR3 length equals 15 residues. Looked up from germline, CDR1 is MNHNS and CDR2 is SASEGT.

By its share, this clonotype is medium-sized (0.01 to 0.1%). The V and J genes are TRBV20-1 and TRBJ1-5; D may be TRBD1 (6 bases). The V end lost 6 bases, the J end lost 7 bases, and 13 bases lay between the germline ends. Germline CDR1 and CDR2: DFQATT and SNEGSKA (reference sequence). The CDR3 runs 12 residues. Written as DNA, the CDR3 is TGCAGTGCAAGCAGGGGAGACCAGCCCCAGCATTTT. It codes for CSASRGDQPQHF.

By share of the sample, this clonotype is medium-sized (0.01 to 0.1%). The V call is TRBV6-5, the J call TRBJ1-1; a possible D gene is TRBD1 (5 bases). The CDR3 runs to 15 residues. The ends were cut back, 5 bases at V and 1 base at J, with 14 bases in the middle. In germline, CDR1 is MNHEY, CDR2 SVGAGI. CDR3 residues: CASSPGEGGNTEAFF. CDR3 DNA: TGTGCCAGCAGTCCGGGGGAGGGAGGGAACACTGAAGCTTTCTTT.

This clonotype was recorded many times. The rearrangement links TRBV20-1 to TRBJ2-1, with unresolved D. Trimming stripped 8 bases from V and 0 bases from J, with 11 bases between. The CDR3 extends over 13 amino acids. From germline, CDR1 is DFQATT and CDR2 SNEGSKA (reference sequence). In DNA form, the CDR3 reads TGCAGTTCGACGAGTCCCTCCTACAATGAGCAGTTCTTC. It codes for CSSTSPSYNEQFF.

As concerns this clonotype: A much larger clone differs from this one at a single base, so this may be a read error. The gene calls are TRBV5-1 and TRBJ1-4, with TRBD1 as a possible D gene (5 bases). V lost 0 bases, J lost 7 bases, and 13 bases lay in between. CDR1 is SGHRS and CDR2 is YFSETQ in the germline V gene. CDR3 size: 15 residues. CDR3 in amino acids: CASSLGQGGSEKLFF. The CDR3 region has the DNA TGCGCCAGCAGCTTGGGTCAGGGTGGTAGTGAAAAACTGTTTTTT.

By share, this clonotype ranks as medium-sized. The J gene is TRBJ1-4, the V gene TRBV20-1; TRBD1 agrees at 10 bases. CDR1 is DFQATT, CDR2 SNEGSKA, per germline (reference sequence). The CDR3 length is 15 residues. J gave up 7 bases and V 4 bases, and 9 bases lay outside the gene matches. DNA of the CDR3: TGCAGTGCTAAAGAACCCGGGACAGGGGCTGAAAAACTGTTTTTT. Protein: CSAKEPGTGAEKLFF.

This clonotype has a handful of counts. The V gene is TRBV5-1, the J gene TRBJ1-1; D gene uncertain. Per germline, CDR1 SGHRS and CDR2 YFSETQ. The V end lost 7 bases, the J end lost 1 base, and 8 bases lay between the germline ends. CDR3 length equals 12 residues. CDR3 nucleotide sequence: TGCGCCAGCGGTTATTCGAACACTGAAGCTTTCTTT. Translation gives CASGYSNTEAFF.

By sample share, this clonotype is medium-sized. The V and J genes are TRBV24-1 and TRBJ2-2; D call uncertain. This CDR3 is 12 amino acids long. The germline CDR1 and CDR2 sequences are KGHDR and SFDVKD. V was trimmed by 5 bases and J by 4 bases, leaving 4 bases between them. This CDR3 is CATSASTGELFF. CDR3 sequence (DNA): TGTGCCACCAGTGCCAGCACCGGGGAGCTGTTTTTT.

This clonotype is judged medium-sized. The chain has TRBV27 and TRBJ1-4; maybe TRBD1 (6 bases). V lost 6 bases, J lost 8 bases, and 16 bases lay in between. This CDR3 has 14 residues. The germline CDR1 and CDR2 sequences are MNHEY and SMNVEV (reference sequence). CDR3: CASSLQGIGEKLFF. CDR3 nucleotide sequence: TGTGCCAGCAGCCTTCAGGGGATAGGGGAAAAACTGTTTTTT.

This clonotype was recorded only once. V is TRBV2 and J is TRBJ2-2, with 9 nucleotides matching TRBD2. Losses at the gene ends were 3 bases for V and 5 bases for J; bases not matched to a gene: 1. Germline CDR1 SNHLY, CDR2 FYNNEI. The CDR3 is made up of 14 amino acids. This CDR3 reads CASSELAGTGELFF. CDR3 nucleotides: TGTGCCAGCAGTGAGCTAGCGGGAACCGGGGAGCTGTTTTTT.

The V and J genes are TRBV11-2 and TRBJ1-3; no firm D call. The CDR3 runs to 13 residues. With 4 bases removed from V and 6 bases from J, the gap between germline ends came to 10 bases. The germline gives CDR1 SGHAT, CDR2 FQNNGV. CDR3 amino acids: CASSSTVLNTIYF. Here the CDR3 DNA reads TGTGCCAGCAGCTCGACGGTCCTAAACACCATATATTTT.

Judged by abundance, this clonotype is medium-sized (0.01 to 0.1%). The chain uses TRBV27 and TRBJ1-1; D possibly corresponds to TRBD1 (5 bases). The CDR3 length is 14 residues. V lost 5 bases, J lost 0 bases, and 10 bases lay in between. Germline V lookup: CDR1 MNHEY, CDR2 SMNVEV (reference sequence). The CDR3 bases are TGTGCCAGCAGTCTCAGGGCAATGAACACTGAAGCTTTCTTT. Translated: CASSLRAMNTEAFF.

The rearrangement links TRBV5-5 to TRBJ1-2; D is uncertain. V was clipped by 4 bases and J by 2 bases, with 9 bases between them. The CDR3 sequence is 13 residues long. Per germline, CDR1 SGHKS and CDR2 YYEKEE (reference sequence). The CDR3: CASSRDGNYGYTF. Written as DNA, the CDR3 is TGTGCCAGCAGCCGCGACGGGAACTATGGCTACACCTTC.

This clonotype is medium-sized (0.01 to 0.1%) in the sample. This chain links TRBV28 with TRBJ2-7, with D unresolved. Trimming cost V 2 bases and J 5 bases, with 10 bases left between them. This CDR3 contains 13 residues. Germline CDR1 is MDHEN and CDR2 is SYDVKM. The CDR3 DNA sequence: TGTGCCAGCAGTTTAAGACACCGTGACGAGCAGTACTTC. It codes for CASSLRHRDEQYF.

Relative to its sample, this clonotype is medium-sized. V is TRBV7-9 and J is TRBJ2-1; D might be TRBD2 (5 bases). This CDR3 is built from 16 residues. Germline values: CDR1 SEHNR, CDR2 FQNEAQ (reference sequence). V lost 0 bases and J 5 bases, leaving 14 bases between the germline ends. CDR3 amino acids: CASSLAAGSDHNEQFF. The CDR3, as DNA: TGTGCCAGCAGCTTAGCTGCGGGCTCCGATCACAATGAGCAGTTCTTC. Looking up the rest from reference TRBV7-9 and TRBJ2-1 gives the full variable domain: DTGVSQNPRHKITKRGQNVTFRCDPISEHNRLYWYRQTLGQGPEFLTYFQNEAQLEKSRLLSDRFSAERPKGSFSTLEIQRTEQGDSAMYLCASSLAAGSDHNEQFFGPGTRLTVL.